The entry below gives a single T cell receptor (beta chain) sequence along with its context. The data derive from a study of OX40 agonist ivuxolimab in advanced cancers. Assay used: immunoSEQ multiplex PCR; TCRdb lists only in-frame clones, some missing. The data contain 90,000 to 100,000 clones, roughly 80% of them singletons. This CDR3 comprises 14 residues. The V and J ends lost 2 bases and 2 bases respectively, with 9 bases between them. Germline values: CDR1 SGHTA, CDR2 FQGNSA. The chain carries TRBV7-2 and TRBJ1-2; the D is unclear. The material was CD4+ or CD8+ T cells sorted from blood, obtained in a trial of the OX40 agonist ivuxolimab. The TCR originated in an adult with an advanced solid tumor such as melanoma, head and neck, liver or kidney cancer. This chain's CDR3 is CASSLKPANYGYTF. The CDR3 region has the DNA TGTGCCAGCAGCTTAAAGCCCGCGAACTATGGCTACACCTTC.